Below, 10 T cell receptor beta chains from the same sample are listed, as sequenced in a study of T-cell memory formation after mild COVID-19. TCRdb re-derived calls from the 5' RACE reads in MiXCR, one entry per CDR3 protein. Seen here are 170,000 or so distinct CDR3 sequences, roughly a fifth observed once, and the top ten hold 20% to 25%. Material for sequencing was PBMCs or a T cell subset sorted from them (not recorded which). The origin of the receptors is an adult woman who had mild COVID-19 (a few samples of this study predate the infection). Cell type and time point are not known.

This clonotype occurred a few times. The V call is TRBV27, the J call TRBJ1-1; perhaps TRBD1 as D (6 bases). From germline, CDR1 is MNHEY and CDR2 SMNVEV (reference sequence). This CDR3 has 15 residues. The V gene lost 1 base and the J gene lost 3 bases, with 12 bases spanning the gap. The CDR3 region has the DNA TGTGCCAGCAGTTTATTGGGGGCGCGGGACACTGAAGCTTTCTTT. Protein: CASSLLGARDTEAFF.

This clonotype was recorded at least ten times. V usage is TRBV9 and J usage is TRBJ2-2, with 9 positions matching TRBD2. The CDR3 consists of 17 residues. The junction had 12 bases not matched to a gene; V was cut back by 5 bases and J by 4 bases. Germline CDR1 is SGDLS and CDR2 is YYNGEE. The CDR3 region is CASSHNRAAGGTGELFF. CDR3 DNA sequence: TGTGCCAGCAGTCACAACAGGGCAGCGGGGGGCACCGGGGAGCTGTTTTTT. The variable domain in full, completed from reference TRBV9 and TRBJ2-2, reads DSGVTQTPKHLITATGQRVTLRCSPRSGDLSVYWYQQSLDQGLQFLIQYYNGEERAKGNILERFSAQQFPDLHSELNLSSLELGDSALYFCASSHNRAAGGTGELFFGEGSRLTVL.

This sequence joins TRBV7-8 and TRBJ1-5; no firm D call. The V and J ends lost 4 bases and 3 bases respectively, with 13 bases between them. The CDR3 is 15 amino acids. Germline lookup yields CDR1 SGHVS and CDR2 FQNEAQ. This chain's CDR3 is CASSSLAGSNQPQHF. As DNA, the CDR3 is TGTGCCAGCAGCTCCCTAGCGGGATCCAATCAGCCCCAGCATTTT.

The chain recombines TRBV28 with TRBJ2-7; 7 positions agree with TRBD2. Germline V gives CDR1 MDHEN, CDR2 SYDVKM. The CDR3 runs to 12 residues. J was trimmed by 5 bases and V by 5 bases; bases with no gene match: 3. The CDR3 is CASSPGGHEQYF. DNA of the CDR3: TGTGCCAGCAGTCCGGGAGGACACGAGCAGTACTTC.

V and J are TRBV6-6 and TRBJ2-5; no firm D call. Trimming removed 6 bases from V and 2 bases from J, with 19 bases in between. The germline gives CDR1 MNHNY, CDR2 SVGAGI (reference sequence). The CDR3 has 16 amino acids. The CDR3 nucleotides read TGTGCCAGCAGCCACATTCCGGAATGTATACAAGAGACCCAGTACTTC. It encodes CASSHIPECIQETQYF.

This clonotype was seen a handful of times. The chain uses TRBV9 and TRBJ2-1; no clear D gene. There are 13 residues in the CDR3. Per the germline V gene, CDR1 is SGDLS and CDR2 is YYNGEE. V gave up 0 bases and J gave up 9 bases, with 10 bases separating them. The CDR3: CASSVGSGGEQFF. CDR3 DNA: TGTGCCAGCAGCGTAGGCTCGGGCGGTGAGCAGTTCTTC.

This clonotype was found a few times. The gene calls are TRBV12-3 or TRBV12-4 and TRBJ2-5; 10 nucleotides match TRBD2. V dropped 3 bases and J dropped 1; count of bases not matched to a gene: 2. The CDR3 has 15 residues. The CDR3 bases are TGTGCCAGCAGTTTTAGCGGGGGGAGCCAAGAGACCCAGTACTTC. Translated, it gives CASSFSGGSQETQYF.

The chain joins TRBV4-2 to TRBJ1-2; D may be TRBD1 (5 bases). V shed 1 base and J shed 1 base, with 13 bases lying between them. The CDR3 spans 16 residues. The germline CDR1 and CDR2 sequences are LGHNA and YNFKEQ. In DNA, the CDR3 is TGTGCCAGCAGCCAAGCCGGCCGGGGGGTTAACTATGGCTACACCTTC. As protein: CASSQAGRGVNYGYTF.

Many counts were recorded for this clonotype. CDR3: CASRQTGVYEQYF. Here the CDR3 DNA reads TGTGCCAGCAGGCAAACAGGGGTCTACGAGCAGTACTTC. The chain employs TRBV7-9 and TRBJ2-7; 7 bases are a match to TRBD1. The CDR3 totals 13 residues. V shed 6 bases and J 3 bases; nucleotides not matched to a gene: 5. Germline V gives CDR1 SEHNR, CDR2 FQNEAQ (reference sequence).

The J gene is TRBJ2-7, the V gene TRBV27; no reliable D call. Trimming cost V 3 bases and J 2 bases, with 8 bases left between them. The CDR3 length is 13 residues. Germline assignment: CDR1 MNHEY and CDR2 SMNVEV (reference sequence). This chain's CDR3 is CASSFSKAYEQYF. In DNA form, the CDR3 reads TGTGCCAGCAGTTTCTCTAAAGCCTACGAGCAGTACTTC.